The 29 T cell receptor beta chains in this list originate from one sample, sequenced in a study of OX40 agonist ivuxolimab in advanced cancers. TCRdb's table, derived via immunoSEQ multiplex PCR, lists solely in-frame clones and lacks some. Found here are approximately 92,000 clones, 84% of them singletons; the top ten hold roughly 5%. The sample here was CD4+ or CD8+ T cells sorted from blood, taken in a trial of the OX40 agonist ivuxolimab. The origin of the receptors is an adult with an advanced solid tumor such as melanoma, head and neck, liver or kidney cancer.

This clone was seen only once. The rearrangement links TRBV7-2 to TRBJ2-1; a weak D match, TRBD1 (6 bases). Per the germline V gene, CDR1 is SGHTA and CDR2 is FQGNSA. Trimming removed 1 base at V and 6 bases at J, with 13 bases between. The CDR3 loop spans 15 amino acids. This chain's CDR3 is CASSLGTGLSNEQFF. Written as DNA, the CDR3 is TGTGCCAGCAGCTTAGGAACAGGGCTTAGCAATGAGCAGTTCTTC.

The CDR3 region is CASSAVPVGVSYQPQHF. The CDR3 DNA reads as TGTGCCAGTAGTGCGGTACCGGTGGGGGTGTCCTATCAGCCCCAGCATTTT. J is TRBJ1-5 and V is TRBV19; tentatively, D is TRBD1 (5 bases). V shed 5 bases and J shed 5 bases, with 22 bases lying between them. The length of the CDR3 is 17 residues. Germline V gene data show CDR1 as LNHDA and CDR2 as SQIVND (reference sequence).

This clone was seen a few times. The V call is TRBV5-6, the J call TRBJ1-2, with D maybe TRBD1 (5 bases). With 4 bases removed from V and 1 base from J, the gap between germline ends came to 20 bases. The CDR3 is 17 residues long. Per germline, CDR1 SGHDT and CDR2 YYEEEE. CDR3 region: CASSGLGGMEGNYGYTF. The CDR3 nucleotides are TGTGCCAGCAGCGGACTTGGGGGGATGGAGGGTAACTATGGCTACACCTTC.

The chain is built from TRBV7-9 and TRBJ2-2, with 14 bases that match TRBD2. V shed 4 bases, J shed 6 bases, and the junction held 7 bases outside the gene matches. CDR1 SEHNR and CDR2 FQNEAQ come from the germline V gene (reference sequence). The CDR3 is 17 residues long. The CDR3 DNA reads TGTGCCAGCAGCTCTGGACTAGCGGGGGGAAACGCCGGGGAGCTGTTTTTT. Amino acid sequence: CASSSGLAGGNAGELFF.

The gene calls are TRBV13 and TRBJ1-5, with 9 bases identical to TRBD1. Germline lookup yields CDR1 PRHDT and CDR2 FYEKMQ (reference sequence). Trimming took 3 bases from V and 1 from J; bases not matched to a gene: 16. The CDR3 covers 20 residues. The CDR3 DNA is TGTGCCAGCAGCTTGTCCCGGGACAGGGAGCGTCTAGGGAGCAATCAGCCCCAGCATTTT. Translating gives CASSLSRDRERLGSNQPQHF.

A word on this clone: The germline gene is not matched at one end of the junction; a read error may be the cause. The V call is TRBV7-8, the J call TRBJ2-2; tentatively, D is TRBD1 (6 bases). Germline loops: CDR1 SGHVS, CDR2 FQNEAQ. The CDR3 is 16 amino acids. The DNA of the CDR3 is TGTGCCAGCAGCCCCCCCCCAATACGGGACACCGGGAAGCTGTTTTTT. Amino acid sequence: CASSPPPIRDTGKLFF.

CDR3 loop: CASSYHSDGYEQYF. In nucleotides, the CDR3 is TGTGCCAGCAGTTATCACAGCGACGGCTACGAGCAGTACTTC. The chain links TRBV6-5 to TRBJ2-7; D is unclear. V lost 3 bases, J lost 3 bases, and 12 bases lay in between. The CDR3 has 14 amino acids. The germline V gene has CDR1 MNHEY and CDR2 SVGAGI.

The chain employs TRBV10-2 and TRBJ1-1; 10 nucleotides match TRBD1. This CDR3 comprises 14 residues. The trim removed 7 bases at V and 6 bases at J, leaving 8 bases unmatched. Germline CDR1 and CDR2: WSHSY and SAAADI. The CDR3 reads CASNTDRGGSEAFF. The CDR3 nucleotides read TGCGCCAGCAACACGGACAGGGGGGGCTCTGAAGCTTTCTTT.

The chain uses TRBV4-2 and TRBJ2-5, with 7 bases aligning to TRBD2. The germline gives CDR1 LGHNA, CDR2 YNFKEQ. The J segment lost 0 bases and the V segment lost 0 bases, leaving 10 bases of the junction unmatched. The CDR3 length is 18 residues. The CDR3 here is CASSQDSRVGGYQETQYF. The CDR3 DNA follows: TGTGCCAGCAGCCAAGATAGCAGGGTGGGGGGGTACCAAGAGACCCAGTACTTC.

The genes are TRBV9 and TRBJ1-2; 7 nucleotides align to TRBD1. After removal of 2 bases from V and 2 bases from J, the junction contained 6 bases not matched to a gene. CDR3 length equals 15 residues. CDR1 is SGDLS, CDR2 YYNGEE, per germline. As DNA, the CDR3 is TGTGCCAGCAGCGTCTCAGGACAGGCGAACTATGGCTACACCTTC. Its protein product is CASSVSGQANYGYTF. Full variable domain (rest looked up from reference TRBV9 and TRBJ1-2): DSGVTQTPKHLITATGQRVTLRCSPRSGDLSVYWYQQSLDQGLQFLIQYYNGEERAKGNILERFSAQQFPDLHSELNLSSLELGDSALYFCASSVSGQANYGYTFGSGTRLTVV.

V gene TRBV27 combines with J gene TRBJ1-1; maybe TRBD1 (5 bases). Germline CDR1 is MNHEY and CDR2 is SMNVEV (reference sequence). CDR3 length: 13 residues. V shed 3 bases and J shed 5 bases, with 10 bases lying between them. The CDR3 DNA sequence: TGTGCCAGCAGTTTCTCAGGGATGACTGAAGCTTTCTTT. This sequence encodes CASSFSGMTEAFF.

CDR3 coding DNA: TGCAGCGTCGATCCGACAGGGAACACTGAAGCTTTCTTT. The encoded protein is CSVDPTGNTEAFF. This chain connects TRBV29-1 to TRBJ1-1; a possible D gene is TRBD1 (6 bases). Germline CDR1 reads SQVTM; CDR2 reads ANQGSEA. This CDR3 contains 13 residues. The germline V and J ends were trimmed by 6 bases and 1 base, with 12 bases remaining between them.

CDR3 loop: CASSAFLAGVADTQYF. The CDR3 region has the DNA TGTGCCAGCAGTGCCTTCCTAGCGGGAGTGGCAGATACGCAGTATTTT. This sequence joins TRBV6-1 and TRBJ2-3; 10 bases line up with TRBD2. Per the germline V gene, CDR1 is MNHNS and CDR2 is SASEGT. J lost 4 bases, V lost 4 bases, and 8 bases had no gene match. This CDR3 spans 16 amino acids.

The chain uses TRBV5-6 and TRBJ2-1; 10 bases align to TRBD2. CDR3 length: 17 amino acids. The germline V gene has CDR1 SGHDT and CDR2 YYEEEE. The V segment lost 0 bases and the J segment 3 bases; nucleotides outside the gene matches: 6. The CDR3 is CASSLGLAGVYYNEQFF. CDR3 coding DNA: TGTGCCAGCAGCTTGGGGCTAGCGGGGGTCTACTACAATGAGCAGTTCTTC.

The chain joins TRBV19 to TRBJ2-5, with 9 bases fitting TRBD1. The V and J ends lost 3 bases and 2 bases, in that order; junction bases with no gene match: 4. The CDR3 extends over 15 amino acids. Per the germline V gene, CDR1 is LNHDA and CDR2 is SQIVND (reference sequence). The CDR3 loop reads CASSIFGTGQETQYF. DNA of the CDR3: TGTGCCAGTAGTATTTTTGGGACAGGGCAAGAGACCCAGTACTTC.

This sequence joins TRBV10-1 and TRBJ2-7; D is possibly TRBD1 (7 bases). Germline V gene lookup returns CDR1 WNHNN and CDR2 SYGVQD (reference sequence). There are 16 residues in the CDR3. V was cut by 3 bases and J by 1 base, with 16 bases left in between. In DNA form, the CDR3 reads TGCGCCAGCAGTGAAGGGGGCAGGGAGGAATCCTACGAGCAGTACTTC. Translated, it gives CASSEGGREESYEQYF.

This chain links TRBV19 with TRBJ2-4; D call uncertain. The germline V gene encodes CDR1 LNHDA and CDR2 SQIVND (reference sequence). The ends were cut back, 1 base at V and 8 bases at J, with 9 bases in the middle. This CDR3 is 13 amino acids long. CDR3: CASSIVASDIQYF. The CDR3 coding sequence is TGTGCCAGTAGTATAGTCGCGTCTGACATTCAGTACTTC.

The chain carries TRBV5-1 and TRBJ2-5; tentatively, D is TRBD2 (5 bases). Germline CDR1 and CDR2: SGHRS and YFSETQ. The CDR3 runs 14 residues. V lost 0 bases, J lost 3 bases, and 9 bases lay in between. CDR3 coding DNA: TGCGCCAGCAGCTTGGGGCACGGGGAAGAGACCCAGTACTTC. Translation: CASSLGHGEETQYF.

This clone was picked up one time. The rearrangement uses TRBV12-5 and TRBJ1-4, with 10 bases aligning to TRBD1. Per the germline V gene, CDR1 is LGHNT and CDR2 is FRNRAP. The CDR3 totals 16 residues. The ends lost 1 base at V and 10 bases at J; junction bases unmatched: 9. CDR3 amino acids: CASGLASGTGVAKLFF. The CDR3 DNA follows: TGTGCTAGTGGTTTGGCGTCCGGGACAGGGGTGGCAAAACTGTTTTTT.

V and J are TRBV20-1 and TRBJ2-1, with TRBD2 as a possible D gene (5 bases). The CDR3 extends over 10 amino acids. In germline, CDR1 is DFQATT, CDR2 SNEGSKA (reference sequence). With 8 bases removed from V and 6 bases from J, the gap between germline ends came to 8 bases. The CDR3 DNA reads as TGCAGTACCCGGGGCAATGAGCAGTTCTTC. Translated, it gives CSTRGNEQFF.

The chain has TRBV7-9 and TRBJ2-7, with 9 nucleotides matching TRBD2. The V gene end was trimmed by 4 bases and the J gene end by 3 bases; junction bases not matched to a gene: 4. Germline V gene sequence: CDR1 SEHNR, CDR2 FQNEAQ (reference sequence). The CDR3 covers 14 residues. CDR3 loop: CASSSSGGHYEQYF. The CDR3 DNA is TGTGCCAGCAGCTCAAGCGGGGGGCACTACGAGCAGTACTTC.

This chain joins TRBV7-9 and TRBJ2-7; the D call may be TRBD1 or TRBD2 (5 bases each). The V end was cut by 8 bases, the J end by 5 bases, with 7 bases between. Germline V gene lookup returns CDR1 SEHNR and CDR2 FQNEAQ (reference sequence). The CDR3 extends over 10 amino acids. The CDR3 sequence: CASGTHEQYF. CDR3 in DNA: TGTGCCAGCGGGACCCACGAGCAGTACTTC.

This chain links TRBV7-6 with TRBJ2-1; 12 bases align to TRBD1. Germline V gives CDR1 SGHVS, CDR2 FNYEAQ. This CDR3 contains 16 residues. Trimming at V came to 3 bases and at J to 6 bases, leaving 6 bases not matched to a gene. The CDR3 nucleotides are TGTGCCAGCAGCTTCGGGACAGGGGGCTTCGGCAATGAGCAGTTCTTC. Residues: CASSFGTGGFGNEQFF.

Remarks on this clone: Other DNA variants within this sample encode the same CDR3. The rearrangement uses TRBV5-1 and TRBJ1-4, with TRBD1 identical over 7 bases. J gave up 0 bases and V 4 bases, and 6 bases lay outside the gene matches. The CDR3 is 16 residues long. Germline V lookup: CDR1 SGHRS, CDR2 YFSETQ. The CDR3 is CASSSGTAATNEKLFF. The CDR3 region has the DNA TGCGCCAGCAGCAGCGGGACAGCTGCAACTAATGAAAAACTGTTTTTT.

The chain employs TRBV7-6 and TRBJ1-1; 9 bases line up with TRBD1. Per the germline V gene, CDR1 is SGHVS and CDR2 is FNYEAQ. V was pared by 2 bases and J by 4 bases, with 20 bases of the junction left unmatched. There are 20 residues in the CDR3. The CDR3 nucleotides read TGTGCCAGCAGCTTAAAAGAGGCAACATTCGACAGGGGGTCGCGCACTGAAGCTTTCTTT. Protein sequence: CASSLKEATFDRGSRTEAFF. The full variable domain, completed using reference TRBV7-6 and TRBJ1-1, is GAGVSQSPRYKVTKRGQDVALRCDPISGHVSLYWYRQALGQGPEFLTYFNYEAQQDKSGLPNDRFSAERPEGSISTLTIQRTEQRDSAMYRCASSLKEATFDRGSRTEAFFGQGTRLTVV.

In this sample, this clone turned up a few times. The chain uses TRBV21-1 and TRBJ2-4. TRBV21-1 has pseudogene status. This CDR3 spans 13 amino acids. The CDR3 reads CASSKDRTNIQYF. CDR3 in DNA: TGTGCCAGCAGCAAAGATAGGACAAACATTCAGTACTTC.

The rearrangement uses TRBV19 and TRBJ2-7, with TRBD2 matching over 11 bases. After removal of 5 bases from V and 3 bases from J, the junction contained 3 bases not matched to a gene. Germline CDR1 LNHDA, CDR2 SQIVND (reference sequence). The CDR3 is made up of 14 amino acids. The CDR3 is CASSSGTSGYEQYF. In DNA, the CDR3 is TGTGCCAGTAGTTCCGGGACTAGCGGCTACGAGCAGTACTTC.

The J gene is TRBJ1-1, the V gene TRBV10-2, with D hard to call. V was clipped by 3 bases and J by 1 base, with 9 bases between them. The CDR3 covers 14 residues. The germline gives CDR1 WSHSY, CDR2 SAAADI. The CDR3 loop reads CASSESRGNTEAFF. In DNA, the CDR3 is TGCGCCAGCAGTGAATCACGAGGGAACACTGAAGCTTTCTTT.

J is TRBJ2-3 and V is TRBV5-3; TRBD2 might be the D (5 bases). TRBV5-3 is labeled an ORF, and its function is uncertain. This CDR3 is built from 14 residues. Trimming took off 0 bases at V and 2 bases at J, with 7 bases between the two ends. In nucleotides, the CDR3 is TGTGCCAGAAGCTTGGCCGACTACACAGATACGCAGTATTTT. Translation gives CARSLADYTDTQYF.